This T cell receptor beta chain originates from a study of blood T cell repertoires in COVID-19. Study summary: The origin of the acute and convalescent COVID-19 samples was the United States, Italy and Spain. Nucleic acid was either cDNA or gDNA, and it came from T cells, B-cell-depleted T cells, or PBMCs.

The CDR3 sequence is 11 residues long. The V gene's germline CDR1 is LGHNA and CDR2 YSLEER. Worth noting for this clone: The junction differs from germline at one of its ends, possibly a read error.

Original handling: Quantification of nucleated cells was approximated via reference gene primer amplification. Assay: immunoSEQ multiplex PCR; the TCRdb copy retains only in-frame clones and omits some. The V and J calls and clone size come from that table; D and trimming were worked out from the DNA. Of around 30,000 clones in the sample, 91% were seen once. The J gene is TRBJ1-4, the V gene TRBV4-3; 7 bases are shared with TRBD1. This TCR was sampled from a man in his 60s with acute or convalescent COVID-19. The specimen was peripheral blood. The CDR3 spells CASSHGTEKLF. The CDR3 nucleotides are TGCGCCAGCAGCCACGGGACAGAAAAACTTTTT.